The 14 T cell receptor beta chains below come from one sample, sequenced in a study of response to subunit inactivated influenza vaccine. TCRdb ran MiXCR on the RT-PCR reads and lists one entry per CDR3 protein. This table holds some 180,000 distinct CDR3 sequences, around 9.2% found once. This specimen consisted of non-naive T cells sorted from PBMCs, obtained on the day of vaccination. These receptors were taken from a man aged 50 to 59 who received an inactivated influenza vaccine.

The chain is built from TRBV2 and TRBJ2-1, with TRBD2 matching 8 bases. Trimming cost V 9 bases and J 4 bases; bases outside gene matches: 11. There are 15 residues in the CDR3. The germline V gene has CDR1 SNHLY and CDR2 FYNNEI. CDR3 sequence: CASQAGGTIYNEQFF. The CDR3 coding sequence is TGTGCCAGTCAGGCGGGAGGAACGATTTACAATGAGCAGTTCTTC.

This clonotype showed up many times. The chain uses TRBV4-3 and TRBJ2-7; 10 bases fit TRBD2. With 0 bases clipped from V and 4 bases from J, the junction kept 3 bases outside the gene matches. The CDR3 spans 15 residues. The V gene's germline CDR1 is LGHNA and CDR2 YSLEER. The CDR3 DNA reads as TGCGCCAGCAGCCAAGAACTAGCGGGGATTTACGAGCAGTACTTC. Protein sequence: CASSQELAGIYEQYF.

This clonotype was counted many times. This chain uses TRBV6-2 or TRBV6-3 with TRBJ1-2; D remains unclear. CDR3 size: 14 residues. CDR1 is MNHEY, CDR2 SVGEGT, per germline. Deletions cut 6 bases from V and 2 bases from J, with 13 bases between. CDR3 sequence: CASSSHRPNYGYTF. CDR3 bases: TGTGCCAGCAGCAGCCATCGTCCGAACTATGGCTACACCTTC.

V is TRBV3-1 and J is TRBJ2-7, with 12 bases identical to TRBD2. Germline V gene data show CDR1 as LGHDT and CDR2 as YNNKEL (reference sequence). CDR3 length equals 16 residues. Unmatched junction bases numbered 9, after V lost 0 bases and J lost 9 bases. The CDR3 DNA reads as TGTGCCAGCAGCCAAGATCGAGGACTAGCGGGACGGGGGCAGTACTTC. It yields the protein CASSQDRGLAGRGQYF.

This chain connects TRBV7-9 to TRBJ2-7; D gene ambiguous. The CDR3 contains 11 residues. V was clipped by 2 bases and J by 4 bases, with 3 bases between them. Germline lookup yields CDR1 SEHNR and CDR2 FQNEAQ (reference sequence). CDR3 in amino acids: CASSLQYEQYF. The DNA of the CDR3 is TGTGCCAGCAGCTTACAGTACGAGCAGTACTTC.

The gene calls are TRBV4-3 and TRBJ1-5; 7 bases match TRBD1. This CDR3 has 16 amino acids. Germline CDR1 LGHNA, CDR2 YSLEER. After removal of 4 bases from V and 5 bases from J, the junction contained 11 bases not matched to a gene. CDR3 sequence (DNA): TGCGCCAGCAGCCGGATATACCGGGACAGAGATCAGCCCCAGCATTTT. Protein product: CASSRIYRDRDQPQHF.

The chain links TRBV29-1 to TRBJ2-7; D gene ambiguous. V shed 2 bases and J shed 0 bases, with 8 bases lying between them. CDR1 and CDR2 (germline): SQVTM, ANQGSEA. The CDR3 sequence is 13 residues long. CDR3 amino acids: CSVETLSSYEQYF. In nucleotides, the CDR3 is TGCAGCGTTGAAACATTGAGCTCCTACGAGCAGTACTTC.

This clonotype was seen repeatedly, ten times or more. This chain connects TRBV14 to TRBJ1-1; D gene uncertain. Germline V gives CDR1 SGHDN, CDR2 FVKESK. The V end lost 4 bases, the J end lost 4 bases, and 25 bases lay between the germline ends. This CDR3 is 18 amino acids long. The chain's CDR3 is CASSPLWVFQGPRTEAFF. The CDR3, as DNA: TGTGCCAGCAGCCCCCTTTGGGTCTTTCAAGGCCCGCGCACTGAAGCTTTCTTT.

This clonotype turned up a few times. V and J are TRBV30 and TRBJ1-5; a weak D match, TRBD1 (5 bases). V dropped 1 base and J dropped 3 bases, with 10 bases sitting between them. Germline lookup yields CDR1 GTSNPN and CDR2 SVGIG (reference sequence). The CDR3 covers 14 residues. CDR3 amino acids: CAWSADTFNQPQHF. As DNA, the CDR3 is TGTGCCTGGAGTGCGGACACCTTCAATCAGCCCCAGCATTTT.

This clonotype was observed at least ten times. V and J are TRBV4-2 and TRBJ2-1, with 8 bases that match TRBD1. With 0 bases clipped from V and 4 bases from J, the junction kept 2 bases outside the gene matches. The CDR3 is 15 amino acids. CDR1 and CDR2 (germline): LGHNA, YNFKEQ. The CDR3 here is CASSQERTGYNEQFF. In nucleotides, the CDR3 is TGTGCCAGCAGCCAAGAAAGGACAGGGTACAATGAGCAGTTCTTC.

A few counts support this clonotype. CDR3 nucleotides: TGTGCCAGCAGCTTAGGGCCAGCGCGGGGGGAGACCCAGTACTTC. This translates into CASSLGPARGETQYF. This chain links TRBV7-9 with TRBJ2-5; 7 nucleotides line up with TRBD2. The CDR3 consists of 15 residues. The trim removed 1 base at V and 5 bases at J, leaving 7 bases unmatched. CDR1 and CDR2 from the germline V gene are SEHNR and FQNEAQ (reference sequence).

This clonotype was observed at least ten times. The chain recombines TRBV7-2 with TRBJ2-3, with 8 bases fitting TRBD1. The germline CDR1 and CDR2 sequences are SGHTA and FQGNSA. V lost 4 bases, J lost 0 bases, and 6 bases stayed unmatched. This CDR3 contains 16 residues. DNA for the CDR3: TGTGCCAGCAGCTCCCTGACAGGGGCTAGCACAGATACGCAGTATTTT. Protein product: CASSSLTGASTDTQYF.

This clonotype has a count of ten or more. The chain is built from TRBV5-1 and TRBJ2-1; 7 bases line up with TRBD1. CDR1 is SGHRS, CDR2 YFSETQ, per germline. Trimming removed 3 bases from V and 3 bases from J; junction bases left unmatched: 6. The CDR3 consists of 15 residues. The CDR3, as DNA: TGCGCCAGCAGCTCGGGACAGCAACTCTACAATGAGCAGTTCTTC. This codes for CASSSGQQLYNEQFF.

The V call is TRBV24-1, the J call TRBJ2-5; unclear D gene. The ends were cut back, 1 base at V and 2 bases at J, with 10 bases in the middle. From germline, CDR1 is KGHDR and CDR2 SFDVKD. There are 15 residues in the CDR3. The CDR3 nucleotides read TGTGCCACCAGTGATTTAGGACCCGGGCAAGAGACCCAGTACTTC. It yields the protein CATSDLGPGQETQYF.